The sequence of this T cell receptor beta chain was determined in a study of CD4+ T cells in melanoma. Whole-study findings and limits: Diverse differentiation states were reported for melanoma neoantigen-specific CD4+ T cells. A reported correlation linked neoantigen-specific CD4+ T cells to CD8+, macrophage and B cell function.

Generated by immunoSEQ multiplex PCR, the TCRdb table keeps only in-frame clones and is missing some. This sample has around 130,000 clones, with 80% to 95% found just once. This clone was counted once. As yet, its antigen is unknown. This clonotype was sampled from a human donor with melanoma.

CDR3: CASSELDRGEPQHF. CDR3 coding DNA: TGTGCCAGCAGTGAACTGGACAGGGGTGAGCCCCAGCATTTT. The chain carries TRBV2 and TRBJ1-5, with TRBD1 matching over 9 bases. The trim removed 2 bases at V and 8 bases at J, leaving 4 bases unmatched. The CDR3 has 14 amino acids. Germline CDR1 is SNHLY and CDR2 is FYNNEI. Filled out from reference TRBV2 and TRBJ1-5, the complete variable domain reads EPEVTQTPSHQVTQMGQEVILRCVPISNHLYFYWYRQILGQKVEFLVSFYNNEISEKSEIFDDQFSVERPDGSNFTLKIRSTKLEDSAMYFCASSELDRGEPQHFGDGTRLSIL.